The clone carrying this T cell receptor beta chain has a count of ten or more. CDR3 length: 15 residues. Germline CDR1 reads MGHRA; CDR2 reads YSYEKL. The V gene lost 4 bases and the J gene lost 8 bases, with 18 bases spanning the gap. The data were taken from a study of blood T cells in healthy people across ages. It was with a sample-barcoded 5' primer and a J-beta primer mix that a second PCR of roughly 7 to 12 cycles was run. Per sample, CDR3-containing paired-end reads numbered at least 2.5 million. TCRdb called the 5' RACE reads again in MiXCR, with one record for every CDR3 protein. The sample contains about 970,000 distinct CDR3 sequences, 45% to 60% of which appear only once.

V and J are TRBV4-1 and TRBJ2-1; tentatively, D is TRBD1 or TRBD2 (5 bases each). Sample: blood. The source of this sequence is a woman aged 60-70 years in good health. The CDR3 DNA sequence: TGCGCCAGCAGCCGGCCGACGGGGACCCAACATGAGCAGTTCTTC. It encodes CASSRPTGTQHEQFF.